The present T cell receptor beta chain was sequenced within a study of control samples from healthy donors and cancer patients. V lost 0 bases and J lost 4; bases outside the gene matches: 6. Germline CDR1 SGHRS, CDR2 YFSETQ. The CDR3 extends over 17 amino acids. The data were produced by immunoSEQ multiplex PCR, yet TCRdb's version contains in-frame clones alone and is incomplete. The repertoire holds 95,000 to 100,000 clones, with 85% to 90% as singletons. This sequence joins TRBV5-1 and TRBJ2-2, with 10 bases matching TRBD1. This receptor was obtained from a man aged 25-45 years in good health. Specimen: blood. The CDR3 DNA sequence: TGCGCCAGCAGCTTGGGGCACCGGGACAGGGGCACCGGGGAGCTGTTTTTT. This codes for CASSLGHRDRGTGELFF.